The T cell receptor (beta chain) under discussion was sequenced for a study of technical replicates of blood from several donors. The table came from immunoSEQ multiplex PCR; TCRdb's copy has only in-frame clones and leaves some out. The sample carries under 75,000 clones, 92% recorded once. The V segment lost 2 bases and the J segment 2 bases; nucleotides outside the gene matches: 3. CDR1 and CDR2 from the germline V gene are SGHNT and YENEEA. The CDR3 is 15 residues long. This chain joins TRBV11-3 and TRBJ2-1; 7 bases line up with TRBD2. The sequence derives from a human donor in good health. Some clones in this sample may be carry-over from other donors' samples. Sequencing input: PBMCs. The CDR3 nucleotides read TGTGCCAGCAGCTTATCTAGCGGAGCCTACAATGAGCAGTTCTTC. It translates to CASSLSSGAYNEQFF.